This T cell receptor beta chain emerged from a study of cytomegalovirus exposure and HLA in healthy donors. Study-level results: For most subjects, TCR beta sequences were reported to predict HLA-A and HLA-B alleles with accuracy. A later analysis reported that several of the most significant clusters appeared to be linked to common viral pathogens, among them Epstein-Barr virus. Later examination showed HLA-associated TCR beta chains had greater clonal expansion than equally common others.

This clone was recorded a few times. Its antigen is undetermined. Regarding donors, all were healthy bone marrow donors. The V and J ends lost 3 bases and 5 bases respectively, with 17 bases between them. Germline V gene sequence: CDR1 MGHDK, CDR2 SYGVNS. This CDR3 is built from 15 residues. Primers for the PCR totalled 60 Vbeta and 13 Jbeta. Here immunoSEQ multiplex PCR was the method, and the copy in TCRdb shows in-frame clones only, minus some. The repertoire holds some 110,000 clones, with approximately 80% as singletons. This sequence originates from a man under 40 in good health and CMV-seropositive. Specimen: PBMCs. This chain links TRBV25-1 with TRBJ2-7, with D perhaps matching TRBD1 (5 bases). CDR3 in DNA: TGTGCCAGCAGTGACCCCCGGCAGGGTCTCAACGAGCAGTACGTC. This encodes CASSDPRQGLNEQYV.